The 31 T cell receptor beta chains given below trace back to one sample, sequenced in a study of blood T cell repertoires in COVID-19. Produced via immunoSEQ multiplex PCR; TCRdb's table is partial and in-frame only. The sample records 250,000 or so clones, 84% being singletons. Source material: peripheral blood. These receptors came from a man aged 60 to 75 with acute or convalescent COVID-19.

This clone was seen more than once but under ten times. The rearrangement links TRBV5-6 to TRBJ2-1; 9 bases line up with TRBD2. Germline V CDR1 and CDR2: SGHDT, YYEEEE. V shed 1 base, J shed 2 bases, and the junction held 4 bases outside the gene matches. This CDR3 is built from 16 residues. This chain's CDR3 is CASSLIRLAAYNEQFF. The CDR3 bases are TGTGCCAGCAGCTTGATCCGACTAGCGGCCTACAATGAGCAGTTCTTC.

The V call is TRBV18, the J call TRBJ1-3, with 9 positions matching TRBD1. The CDR3 consists of 17 residues. Trimming removed 4 bases from V and 0 bases from J; junction bases left unmatched: 7. The germline gives CDR1 KGHSH, CDR2 LQKENI. This CDR3 reads CASSQLPGQGSGNTIYF. The CDR3 DNA sequence: TGTGCCAGCTCACAACTCCCGGGACAGGGCTCTGGAAACACCATATATTTT.

The genes are TRBV19 and TRBJ1-4; 8 positions agree with TRBD1. The CDR3 is 16 residues long. CDR1 is LNHDA, CDR2 SQIVND, per germline (reference sequence). Trimming removed 5 bases from V and 2 bases from J; junction bases left unmatched: 7. The CDR3 sequence is CASSSPGGLTNEKLFF. The DNA for the CDR3 is TGTGCCAGTAGTTCCCCAGGGGGCTTGACTAATGAAAAACTGTTTTTT.

V and J are TRBV28 and TRBJ2-1; D is possibly TRBD1 (5 bases). Germline V CDR1 and CDR2: MDHEN, SYDVKM. The CDR3 extends over 17 amino acids. Trimming took 5 bases from V and 10 from J, leaving 27 bases between them. In DNA, the CDR3 is TGTGCCAGCAGTCTTTCCACGGGTAGGGGATCCCTTATGGAGCAGTTCTTC. It yields the protein CASSLSTGRGSLMEQFF.

V gene TRBV10-3 combines with J gene TRBJ1-5; possible D gene TRBD1, 5 bases. CDR3 length: 15 amino acids. Germline V gives CDR1 ENHRY, CDR2 SYGVKD. Trimming removed 4 bases at V and 5 bases at J, with 15 bases between. The DNA for the CDR3 is TGTGCCATCAGTGGCGAGGGACTCACCCATCAGCCCCAGCATTTT. Its protein is CAISGEGLTHQPQHF.

This chain uses TRBV18 with TRBJ2-2; D might be TRBD2 (6 bases). V lost 5 bases to trimming and J lost 8 bases, with 12 bases between them. Germline CDR1 reads KGHSH; CDR2 reads LQKENI. This CDR3 contains 13 residues. The CDR3 sequence is CASSSGATGELFF. DNA of the CDR3: TGTGCCAGCTCATCGGGAGCTACGGGGGAGCTGTTTTTT.

This clone has just a few counts. The chain employs TRBV5-6 and TRBJ1-1, with unresolved D. V dropped 2 bases and J dropped 2 bases, with 7 bases sitting between them. Germline V gene sequence: CDR1 SGHDT, CDR2 YYEEEE. The CDR3 length is 13 residues. The CDR3 is CASSLNRNTEAFF. The CDR3 DNA follows: TGTGCCAGCAGCTTAAACAGAAACACTGAAGCTTTCTTT.

The chain recombines TRBV27 with TRBJ1-1; D not certain. Germline lookup yields CDR1 MNHEY and CDR2 SMNVEV (reference sequence). V was shortened by 8 bases and J by 0 bases, with 16 bases between the two germline ends. The CDR3 is 15 residues long. The CDR3 coding sequence is TGTGCCAGCCTCCTAAGGTACAGCATGAACACTGAAGCTTTCTTT. Its translation is CASLLRYSMNTEAFF.

This rearrangement joins TRBV3-1 (or the pseudogene TRBV3-2) to TRBJ2-3; 10 nucleotides agree with TRBD2. Germline assignment: CDR1 LGHDT and CDR2 YNNKEL (reference sequence). CDR3 length equals 15 residues. The V and J ends lost 6 bases and 3 bases, in that order; junction bases with no gene match: 6. This CDR3 is CASRTAGGPTDTQYF. CDR3 sequence (DNA): TGTGCCAGCAGGACAGCGGGAGGGCCGACAGATACGCAGTATTTT.

The chain uses TRBV5-8 and TRBJ1-5, with no clear D. V was clipped by 0 bases and J by 0 bases, with 4 bases between them. The length of the CDR3 is 14 residues. The V gene's germline CDR1 is SGHTS and CDR2 YDEGEE. The CDR3 loop reads CASSLVVSNQPQHF. The CDR3 DNA follows: TGTGCCAGCAGCTTGGTCGTTAGCAATCAGCCCCAGCATTTT.

The chain couples TRBV27 to TRBJ2-5, with 8 bases that match TRBD1. V was clipped by 6 bases and J by 1 base; unmatched bases: 7. Germline values: CDR1 MNHEY, CDR2 SMNVEV (reference sequence). The CDR3 is 15 residues long. In nucleotides, the CDR3 is TGTGCCAGCAGCAGACTCGACAGGGGCCAAGAGACCCAGTACTTC. As protein: CASSRLDRGQETQYF.

CDR3 sequence reads: CASSRDRATYGYTF. CDR3 bases: TGCGCCAGCAGCCGGGACAGGGCCACCTATGGCTACACCTTC. The V and J genes are TRBV4-3 and TRBJ1-2; 9 bases line up with TRBD1. With 4 bases clipped from V and 4 bases from J, the junction kept 4 bases outside the gene matches. Per germline, CDR1 LGHNA and CDR2 YSLEER. This CDR3 has 14 residues.

This clone has only a few counts. The J gene is TRBJ2-2, the V gene TRBV5-6; 7 bases are a match to TRBD1. V dropped 2 bases and J dropped 3; count of bases not matched to a gene: 7. CDR3 length: 16 residues. Germline-derived CDR1 and CDR2 are SGHDT and YYEEEE. In DNA, the CDR3 is TGTGCCAGCAGCTTCCCCAGGGACAGACACACCGGGGAGCTGTTTTTT. Its protein product is CASSFPRDRHTGELFF. Filled out from reference TRBV5-6 and TRBJ2-2, the complete variable domain reads DAGVTQSPTHLIKTRGQQVTLRCSPKSGHDTVSWYQQALGQGPQFIFQYYEEEERQRGNFPDRFSGHQFPNYSSELNVNALLLGDSALYLCASSFPRDRHTGELFFGEGSRLTVL.

In this sample, this clone turned up a few times. This chain links TRBV10-3 with TRBJ2-7, with 9 bases that match TRBD2. Trimming removed 3 bases from V and 2 bases from J; junction bases left unmatched: 8. This CDR3 contains 16 residues. The V gene's germline CDR1 is ENHRY and CDR2 SYGVKD. CDR3 amino acids: CAISDLTSGSTYEQYF. The CDR3 nucleotides read TGTGCCATCAGTGACCTGACTAGCGGCTCTACCTACGAGCAGTACTTC.

This clone was observed a few times. V and J are TRBV2 and TRBJ2-7; 9 bases map to TRBD1. Germline V gene sequence: CDR1 SNHLY, CDR2 FYNNEI. This CDR3 is built from 18 residues. The ends lost 6 bases at V and 4 bases at J; junction bases unmatched: 19. CDR3 protein: CASSQGVGYRGRRYEQYF. CDR3 nucleotide sequence: TGTGCCAGCAGCCAAGGGGTGGGGTACAGGGGGCGCCGGTACGAGCAGTACTTC.

The rearrangement links TRBV7-9 to TRBJ2-5, with 9 bases lining up with TRBD1. The length of the CDR3 is 15 residues. From germline, CDR1 is SEHNR and CDR2 FQNEAQ (reference sequence). Losses at the gene ends were 4 bases for V and 5 bases for J; bases not matched to a gene: 8. CDR3 DNA sequence: TGTGCCAGCAGCTACCCGACAGGGGGTGGCGAGACCCAGTACTTC. It is translated as CASSYPTGGGETQYF. The full variable domain, in which reference TRBV7-9 and TRBJ2-5 provide the parts outside the CDR3, is DTGVSQNPRHKITKRGQNVTFRCDPISEHNRLYWYRQTLGQGPEFLTYFQNEAQLEKSRLLSDRFSAERPKGSFSTLEIQRTEQGDSAMYLCASSYPTGGGETQYFGPGTRLLVL.

The V call is TRBV10-3, the J call TRBJ1-2, with 8 bases identical to TRBD1. The V gene's germline CDR1 is ENHRY and CDR2 SYGVKD. The CDR3 is 15 residues long. Trimming at V came to 3 bases and at J to 0 bases, leaving 3 bases not matched to a gene. CDR3 nucleotides: TGTGCCATCAGTGACTTGGGACAGGCTAACTATGGCTACACCTTC. Its protein product is CAISDLGQANYGYTF.

The genes are TRBV11-2 and TRBJ2-7; 8 nucleotides line up with TRBD2. The length of the CDR3 is 15 residues. With V trimmed by 0 bases and J by 0 bases, 1 base remained unmatched. The germline V gene encodes CDR1 SGHAT and CDR2 FQNNGV. CDR3 bases: TGTGCCAGCAGCTTAGAGCGGGGGGCCTCCTACGAGCAGTACTTC. Translating it yields CASSLERGASYEQYF.

The chain couples TRBV12-3 or TRBV12-4 to TRBJ1-1; D unresolved. The CDR3 consists of 12 residues. Trimming left V 3 bases short and J 3 bases short, with 5 bases between. The CDR3 spells CASSFADTEAFF. The CDR3 bases are TGTGCCAGCAGTTTTGCAGACACTGAAGCTTTCTTT.

The chain links TRBV7-8 to TRBJ2-7; possible D gene TRBD2, 5 bases. Trimming shortened V by 0 bases and J by 3 bases, and 9 bases separated the two germline ends. The germline V gene encodes CDR1 SGHVS and CDR2 FQNEAQ. This CDR3 comprises 14 residues. The CDR3 DNA reads TGTGCCAGCAGCTTAGCGAAGGCGGGCTACGAGCAGTACTTC. Amino acid sequence: CASSLAKAGYEQYF.

In this sample, this clone turned up once. The gene calls are TRBV9 and TRBJ1-6, with a weak D call TRBD1 (5 bases). The length of the CDR3 is 13 residues. Germline V lookup: CDR1 SGDLS, CDR2 YYNGEE. The germline V and J ends were trimmed by 3 bases and 7 bases, with 8 bases remaining between them. CDR3 protein: CASSGPGNSPLHF. CDR3 bases: TGTGCCAGCAGCGGGCCAGGGAATTCACCCCTCCACTTT.

With respect to this clone: The sample contains more than one DNA sequence encoding this CDR3. This chain connects TRBV28 to TRBJ1-3; 8 bases agree with TRBD1. The CDR3 length is 15 residues. From germline, CDR1 is MDHEN and CDR2 SYDVKM. Unmatched junction bases numbered 4, after V lost 3 bases and J lost 3 bases. Here the CDR3 reads CASSFDRGSGNTIYF. CDR3 bases: TGTGCCAGCAGTTTCGACAGGGGCAGTGGAAACACCATATATTTT.

The chain combines TRBV27 with TRBJ2-3, with 8 bases matching TRBD2. V trimming: 3 bases; J trimming: 6 bases; junction bases outside the gene matches: 8. The V gene's germline CDR1 is MNHEY and CDR2 SMNVEV (reference sequence). The CDR3 is 15 amino acids. For the CDR3, the DNA is TGTGCCAGCAGTTTTGGGGCTAGCGGGTGGGATACGCAGTATTTT. Amino acid sequence: CASSFGASGWDTQYF.

The gene calls are TRBV9 and TRBJ2-1, with 12 nucleotides matching TRBD2. V lost 0 bases, J lost 3 bases, and 7 bases stayed unmatched. Germline V gene sequence: CDR1 SGDLS, CDR2 YYNGEE. The CDR3 is made up of 18 amino acids. The CDR3 loop reads CASSVGLAGGPFYNEQFF. Here the CDR3 DNA reads TGTGCCAGCAGCGTAGGGCTAGCGGGGGGGCCTTTCTACAATGAGCAGTTCTTC.

This clone was counted once. The chain has TRBV11-2 and TRBJ2-1; no definite D call. Trimming left V 5 bases short and J 4 bases short, with 6 bases between. There are 12 residues in the CDR3. CDR1 is SGHAT, CDR2 FQNNGV, per germline. CDR3 nucleotide sequence: TGTGCCAGCAGCCCAGCGTACAATGAGCAGTTCTTC. Translated, it gives CASSPAYNEQFF.

The chain has TRBV4-3 and TRBJ2-7; 12 bases are a match to TRBD2. The length of the CDR3 is 15 residues. From germline, CDR1 is LGHNA and CDR2 YSLEER. Trimming cost V 0 bases and J 4 bases; bases outside gene matches: 1. The CDR3 sequence: CASSQETSGRYEQYF. DNA of the CDR3: TGCGCCAGCAGCCAAGAGACTAGCGGGAGATACGAGCAGTACTTC.

This clone was observed once. V and J are TRBV4-2 and TRBJ2-1, with TRBD2 matching over 7 bases. V shed 2 bases, J shed 2 bases, and the junction held 6 bases outside the gene matches. The CDR3 runs to 16 residues. Germline V gives CDR1 LGHNA, CDR2 YNFKEQ. The CDR3, as DNA: TGTGCCAGCAGCCAAAACGTACTAGCGACCTACAATGAGCAGTTCTTC. Translated, it gives CASSQNVLATYNEQFF.

V is TRBV10-1 and J is TRBJ2-1, with a weak D call TRBD1 (6 bases). The V gene's germline CDR1 is WNHNN and CDR2 SYGVQD (reference sequence). The CDR3 loop spans 14 amino acids. V was clipped by 7 bases and J by 9 bases, with 19 bases between them. CDR3 residues: CASTRDRSFGEQFF. DNA of the CDR3: TGCGCCAGCACCCGAGACAGGAGCTTTGGTGAGCAGTTCTTC.

The CDR3 region has the DNA TGTGCCAGCAAAGTGGGAGGGATCGATCAAAAACTGTTTTTT. This codes for CASKVGGIDQKLFF. The V call is TRBV6-5, the J call TRBJ1-4, with D hard to call. In germline, CDR1 is MNHEY, CDR2 SVGAGI. Between the trimmed V and J ends, which lost 7 bases and 9 bases, there was a span of 18 bases. This CDR3 comprises 14 residues.

V usage is TRBV9 and J usage is TRBJ2-1; D not certain. The CDR3 runs 12 residues. V was clipped by 3 bases and J by 7 bases, with 8 bases between them. Looked up from germline, CDR1 is SGDLS and CDR2 is YYNGEE. CDR3 in amino acids: CASSASVNEQFF. CDR3 nucleotide sequence: TGTGCCAGCAGCGCGAGTGTTAATGAGCAGTTCTTC.

This chain connects TRBV5-8 to TRBJ2-5, with TRBD2 identical over 10 bases. The CDR3 runs 18 residues. V gave up 4 bases and J gave up 2 bases; unmatched junction bases: 14. Germline CDR1 reads SGHTS; CDR2 reads YDEGEE. The CDR3 region is CASSPRWWTSGHQETQYF. Here the CDR3 DNA reads TGTGCCAGCAGCCCAAGGTGGTGGACTAGCGGACATCAAGAGACCCAGTACTTC. The variable domain in full, with the rest retrieved from reference TRBV5-8 and TRBJ2-5, is EAGVTQSPTHLIKTRGQQATLRCSPISGHTSVYWYQQALGLGLQFLLWYDEGEERNRGNFPPRFSGRQFPNYSSELNVNALELEDSALYLCASSPRWWTSGHQETQYFGPGTRLLVL.